This T cell receptor beta chain appears in the sequencing data of a study of T cells after yellow fever vaccination. Concerning this clonotype: The antigen is undetermined.

CDR3 length equals 15 residues. The junction had 11 bases not matched to a gene; V was cut back by 6 bases and J by 7 bases. CDR1 MNHEY and CDR2 SMNVEV come from the germline V gene (reference sequence). Overall study results and limits: Though it reached lower strength, the secondary response hit its peak faster, day 5 versus 15. FACS-sorted repertoires might harbor abundant contaminating clonotypes from the bulk population. It was a small share of clonotypes that appeared in both CD4 and CD8 compartments.

TCRdb used MiXCR to reprocess the 5' RACE reads, holding one entry per CDR3 protein. This table holds some 300,000 distinct CDR3 sequences, roughly 8% found once. The sample in question was PBMCs, obtained around 45 days after the first yellow fever vaccination. The receptor comes from a man younger than 30 who received the YFV17D yellow fever vaccine. The chain uses TRBV27 and TRBJ1-5, with TRBD1 matching over 8 bases. Here the CDR3 reads CASSPRTGQGQPQHF. The CDR3 nucleotides read TGTGCCAGCAGCCCTCGGACAGGGCAAGGCCAGCCCCAGCATTTT.